The present T cell receptor beta chain was sequenced within a study of technical replicates of blood from several donors. V shed 0 bases, J shed 5 bases, and the junction held 1 base outside the gene matches. The CDR3 sequence is 13 residues long. CDR1 and CDR2 from the germline V gene are SGHRS and YFSETQ. Libraries were prepared by immunoSEQ multiplex PCR; TCRdb keeps only in-frame clonotypes and omits some of them. This table has some 48,000 clones, 95% to 96% appearing once. The V and J genes are TRBV5-1 and TRBJ2-5; 7 bases agree with TRBD1. The sequenced sample was T cells isolated from PBMCs. The sequence derives from a human donor in good health. The CDR3 loop reads CASSLGQGETQYF. The CDR3, as DNA: TGCGCCAGCAGCTTGGGACAGGGTGAGACCCAGTACTTC.